This T cell receptor (beta chain) was sequenced in a study of shared clonotypes between healthy human individuals. Sequencing was performed with immunoSEQ multiplex PCR; in TCRdb, only in-frame clones are kept and a portion is missing. Here the sample spans around 2,000,000 clones, 85% to 95% being singletons. This clone was seen only once. In germline, CDR1 is GTSNPN, CDR2 SVGIG (reference sequence). The CDR3 sequence is 14 residues long. V was clipped by 2 bases and J by 6 bases; unmatched bases: 10. What was sequenced was naive CD4+ T cells sorted from blood. Noted subset: CD45RA+ positively selected. The clonotype comes from a young man in good health. The chain uses TRBV30 and TRBJ2-7; 7 bases are a match to TRBD1. The DNA for the CDR3 is TGTGCCTGGAGTAACGAGGGGGCTAGGGGCGAGCAGTACTTC. This sequence encodes CAWSNEGARGEQYF.